The 25 T cell receptor beta chains given below trace back to one sample, sequenced in a study of OX40 agonist ivuxolimab in advanced cancers. TCRdb keeps only in-frame clones here, not all; method: immunoSEQ multiplex PCR. The profile shows around 34,000 clones, around 86% of them singletons. Sequenced material: CD4+ or CD8+ T cells sorted from blood, taken in a trial of the OX40 agonist ivuxolimab. Receptors were obtained from an adult with an advanced solid tumor such as melanoma, head and neck, liver or kidney cancer.

The chain joins TRBV5-1 to TRBJ1-2, with D unclear. The germline CDR1 and CDR2 sequences are SGHRS and YFSETQ. The CDR3 runs 14 residues. Trimming removed 0 bases at V and 4 bases at J, with 10 bases between. In DNA, the CDR3 is TGCGCCAGCAGCTTGGCCGGGGTTGTCTATGGCTACACCTTC. This translates into CASSLAGVVYGYTF.

The gene calls are TRBV18 and TRBJ1-1; tentatively, D is TRBD1 (5 bases). Germline V gene lookup returns CDR1 KGHSH and CDR2 LQKENI. The CDR3 loop spans 15 amino acids. V lost 1 base, J lost 5 bases, and 14 bases lay in between. The DNA for the CDR3 is TGTGCCAGCTCACCACAACCAGGGAGGAGGACTGAAGCTTTCTTT. Encoded protein: CASSPQPGRRTEAFF.

Within the sample, this clone is medium-sized (0.01 to 0.1%). The V call is TRBV4-2, the J call TRBJ1-1; weak D call: TRBD1 (6 bases). V was trimmed by 1 base and J by 5 bases, leaving 23 bases between them. Germline CDR1 and CDR2: LGHNA and YNFKEQ. The CDR3 extends over 18 amino acids. The CDR3: CASSQVTPSHRAGTEAFF. The CDR3 DNA follows: TGTGCCAGCAGCCAAGTGACCCCATCTCACAGGGCAGGAACTGAAGCTTTCTTT.

This clone was detected only once. This rearrangement joins TRBV12-5 to TRBJ2-1; 11 nucleotides line up with TRBD1. The V gene end was trimmed by 1 base and the J gene end by 6 bases; junction bases not matched to a gene: 5. The CDR3 is made up of 16 amino acids. CDR1 is LGHNT, CDR2 FRNRAP, per germline. CDR3 DNA sequence: TGTGCTAGTGGTTTGGCCGCGGGACAGGGGGTCAATGAGCAGTTCTTC. This gives the protein CASGLAAGQGVNEQFF.

The genes are TRBV9 and TRBJ2-1; 8 bases agree with TRBD1. The CDR3 is made up of 15 amino acids. Trimming removed 3 bases from V and 5 bases from J; junction bases left unmatched: 7. Germline V gene sequence: CDR1 SGDLS, CDR2 YYNGEE. Here the CDR3 reads CASSARGLRHNEQFF. CDR3 DNA sequence: TGTGCCAGCAGCGCCAGGGGGCTGAGACACAATGAGCAGTTCTTC.

This clone showed up just a few times. V and J are TRBV9 and TRBJ2-7, with 11 nucleotides matching TRBD2. Germline V gene data show CDR1 as SGDLS and CDR2 as YYNGEE. There are 15 residues in the CDR3. V shed 4 bases and J 3 bases; nucleotides not matched to a gene: 6. CDR3 sequence reads: CASSFTSGGYYEQYF. CDR3 DNA sequence: TGTGCCAGCAGCTTTACTAGCGGGGGTTACTACGAGCAGTACTTC.

On this clone itself: The sample holds other DNA sequences that translate to the same CDR3. This chain joins TRBV7-2 and TRBJ2-3; D unclear. V was pared by 5 bases and J by 3 bases, with 12 bases between. CDR1 and CDR2 (germline): SGHTA, FQGNSA. The CDR3 sequence is 14 residues long. DNA of the CDR3: TGTGCCAGCAGCCGAGACCTAGGTACAGATACGCAGTATTTT. Translation: CASSRDLGTDTQYF.

This rearrangement joins TRBV28 to TRBJ1-2; tentatively, D is TRBD1 (5 bases). CDR3 length: 15 residues. The germline V gene encodes CDR1 MDHEN and CDR2 SYDVKM. V dropped 3 bases and J dropped 0 bases, with 11 bases sitting between them. This CDR3 reads CASSFQGRTNYGYTF. In nucleotides, the CDR3 is TGTGCCAGCAGTTTCCAGGGCCGTACTAACTATGGCTACACCTTC.

The rearrangement uses TRBV7-3 and TRBJ2-3, with 8 bases identical to TRBD2. The germline CDR1 and CDR2 sequences are SGHTA and FQGTGA. The trim removed 5 bases at V and 8 bases at J, leaving 12 bases unmatched. The CDR3 consists of 15 residues. Here the CDR3 reads CASSRVSGNFGTQYF. CDR3 nucleotides: TGTGCCAGCAGCCGCGTTAGCGGGAATTTCGGTACGCAGTATTTT.

This chain connects TRBV18 to TRBJ1-6; possible D gene TRBD1, 5 bases. The CDR3 spans 15 residues. V lost 6 bases and J lost 7, with 16 bases in between. Germline-derived CDR1 and CDR2 are KGHSH and LQKENI. The CDR3 DNA reads TGTGCCAGCTCGCCCGGCAGGGCGTCCAATTCACCCCTCCACTTT. Its translation is CASSPGRASNSPLHF.

The rearrangement links TRBV5-1 to TRBJ1-1; no firm D call. Germline V gene data show CDR1 as SGHRS and CDR2 as YFSETQ. V was trimmed by 3 bases and J by 2 bases, leaving 14 bases between them. The CDR3 spans 15 residues. The CDR3 bases are TGCGCCAGCAGCTCGCTGACCGGGAGAAACACTGAAGCTTTCTTT. Translation: CASSSLTGRNTEAFF.

This clone was counted once. The chain employs TRBV11-3 and TRBJ2-1; D is unclear. V lost 5 bases to trimming and J lost 5 bases, with 4 bases between them. The CDR3 sequence is 11 residues long. CDR1 SGHNT and CDR2 YENEEA come from the germline V gene. CDR3 region: CASSTHNEQFF. The CDR3 bases are TGTGCCAGCAGCACACACAATGAGCAGTTCTTC.

This clone is labeled medium-sized. The chain couples TRBV19 to TRBJ1-6; D uncertain. Germline CDR1 LNHDA, CDR2 SQIVND (reference sequence). V lost 7 bases, J lost 8 bases, and 15 bases lay in between. This CDR3 region has 14 residues. As DNA, the CDR3 is TGTGCCAGTAAGAACAGCGGGAACTATTCACCCCTCCACTTT. It translates to CASKNSGNYSPLHF.

V gene TRBV18 combines with J gene TRBJ2-2, with a possible D match to TRBD1 (6 bases). The germline V gene has CDR1 KGHSH and CDR2 LQKENI. Trimming pared 5 bases from V and 2 bases from J, leaving 15 bases between. The CDR3 sequence is 16 residues long. The CDR3 loop reads CASSSSSRGNTGELFF. CDR3 DNA sequence: TGTGCCAGCTCATCCTCGAGCAGGGGTAACACCGGGGAGCTGTTTTTT.

The chain couples TRBV7-2 to TRBJ1-2; D not resolved. The V gene's germline CDR1 is SGHTA and CDR2 FQGNSA. Trimming took 4 bases from V and 8 from J, leaving 11 bases between them. This CDR3 spans 12 amino acids. CDR3 loop: CASSYLEGGYTF. The CDR3 DNA reads as TGTGCCAGCAGCTACCTCGAGGGCGGCTACACCTTC.

This clone was observed a few times. This chain links TRBV7-2 with TRBJ1-5; the match to TRBD1 covers 8 bases. CDR1 SGHTA and CDR2 FQGNSA come from the germline V gene. CDR3 length: 16 amino acids. V shed 5 bases, J shed 0 bases, and the junction held 6 bases outside the gene matches. This CDR3 is CASSHRGQASNQPQHF. The CDR3 DNA follows: TGTGCCAGCAGCCATAGGGGACAGGCTAGCAATCAGCCCCAGCATTTT.

This chain connects TRBV19 to TRBJ1-2, with unresolved D. Germline V lookup: CDR1 LNHDA, CDR2 SQIVND (reference sequence). V shed 3 bases and J shed 5 bases, with 7 bases lying between them. The CDR3 runs 12 residues. CDR3 protein: CASSMTKYGYTF. Written as DNA, the CDR3 is TGTGCCAGTAGTATGACCAAATATGGCTACACCTTC.

In its sample, this clone was seen once. The rearrangement links TRBV30 to TRBJ1-5, with 7 bases matching TRBD1. This CDR3 is built from 13 residues. V was clipped by 5 bases and J by 7 bases; unmatched bases: 8. Per the germline V gene, CDR1 is GTSNPN and CDR2 is SVGIG (reference sequence). The CDR3 coding sequence is TGTGCCTGGCAACAGGGGATCGGGCAGCCCCAGCATTTT. Translating it yields CAWQQGIGQPQHF.

CDR3 bases: TGTGCCATCATGGGACAGGGCGCAGATACGCAGTATTTT. This translates into CAIMGQGADTQYF. The V gene is TRBV10-3, the J gene TRBJ2-3; 9 bases map to TRBD1. The V segment lost 7 bases and the J segment 4 bases; nucleotides outside the gene matches: 3. CDR1 ENHRY and CDR2 SYGVKD come from the germline V gene. The CDR3 is 13 amino acids.

Details on this clone: Within the sample, other DNA sequences also encode this same CDR3. The rearrangement links TRBV4-3 to TRBJ1-2; D is uncertain. Trimming removed 0 bases at V and 3 bases at J, with 14 bases between. Germline V lookup: CDR1 LGHNA, CDR2 YSLEER. The CDR3 has 16 amino acids. The CDR3 DNA is TGCGCCAGCAGCCAAGACTTGAGGGATTACGACTATGGCTACACCTTC. Translating gives CASSQDLRDYDYGYTF.

The sample holds a few counts of this clone. The CDR3 protein is CASSQDLGTVVTEAFF. For the CDR3, the DNA is TGCGCCAGCAGCCAAGACCTCGGGACAGTTGTAACTGAAGCTTTCTTT. V is TRBV4-3 and J is TRBJ1-1; TRBD1 aligns across 7 bases. V lost 0 bases, J lost 5 bases, and 9 bases stayed unmatched. Per the germline V gene, CDR1 is LGHNA and CDR2 is YSLEER. This CDR3 has 16 amino acids.

This clone is a singleton in its sample. At one of its ends the junction is not consistent with the germline gene, which may arise from a read error. Different DNA sequences within this sample yield the same CDR3. The chain combines TRBV18 with TRBJ2-3; unclear D gene. This CDR3 is built from 13 residues. Germline CDR1 and CDR2: KGHSH and LQKENI. CDR3 amino acids: CASSLDSTDTQYF. The CDR3, as DNA: TGCGCCAGCTCTTTGGACAGCACAGATACGCAGTATTTT.

The chain joins TRBV7-6 to TRBJ2-6; D ambiguous. This CDR3 spans 12 amino acids. CDR1 SGHVS and CDR2 FNYEAQ come from the germline V gene. Trimming cost V 4 bases and J 7 bases, with 5 bases left between them. The CDR3 loop is CASSSSANVLTF. The DNA for the CDR3 is TGTGCCAGCAGCTCAAGTGCCAACGTCCTGACTTTC. Drawing the rest from reference TRBV7-6 and TRBJ2-6, the complete variable domain is GAGVSQSPRYKVTKRGQDVALRCDPISGHVSLYWYRQALGQGPEFLTYFNYEAQQDKSGLPNDRFSAERPEGSISTLTIQRTEQRDSAMYRCASSSSANVLTFGAGSRLTVL.

The chain employs TRBV6-1 and TRBJ2-7, with D hard to call. V lost 5 bases and J lost 5, with 7 bases in between. This CDR3 comprises 11 residues. The germline gives CDR1 MNHNS, CDR2 SASEGT. The CDR3 bases are TGTGCCAGCAGTTGGCAGAACGAGCAGTACTTC. It specifies CASSWQNEQYF.

The chain uses TRBV9 and TRBJ2-1; tentatively, D is TRBD2 (5 bases). The CDR3 runs 15 residues. Per germline, CDR1 SGDLS and CDR2 YYNGEE. Trimming left V 0 bases short and J 5 bases short, with 12 bases between. Written as DNA, the CDR3 is TGTGCCAGCAGCGTAGATGTGAGCGGTCACAATGAGCAGTTCTTC. Its protein is CASSVDVSGHNEQFF.